These 12 T cell receptor beta chains were all obtained from the same sample, sequenced in a study of blood T cell repertoires in COVID-19. Data came from immunoSEQ multiplex PCR; TCRdb stores just in-frame clones and leaves some out. The repertoire holds a few hundred thousand clones, with about nine tenths as singletons. The specimen was PBMCs or T cells enriched from blood (not recorded which). These receptors all stem from a woman younger than 35 who had recovered from COVID-19.

The CDR3 DNA reads TGCGCCAGCAGCTTCCATGGGCCTGGGACTGAAGCTTTCTTT. Residues: CASSFHGPGTEAFF. This chain links TRBV5-1 with TRBJ1-1; no clear D gene. The germline CDR1 and CDR2 sequences are SGHRS and YFSETQ. V dropped 2 bases and J dropped 5 bases, with 13 bases sitting between them. There are 14 residues in the CDR3.

This sequence joins TRBV28 and TRBJ1-2, with D maybe TRBD1 (6 bases). The CDR3 sequence is 11 residues long. The V gene's germline CDR1 is MDHEN and CDR2 SYDVKM. Trimming stripped 10 bases from V and 5 bases from J, with 11 bases between. In DNA form, the CDR3 reads TGTGCCACCAGCAGGGGTTATGGCTACACCTTC. It yields the protein CATSRGYGYTF.

The rearrangement joins TRBV3-1 (or the pseudogene TRBV3-2) to TRBJ1-1, with 9 nucleotides matching TRBD1. CDR3 length equals 15 residues. V lost 3 bases to trimming and J lost 10 bases; unmatched junction nucleotides: 12. CDR1 and CDR2 (germline): LGHDT, YNNKEL (reference sequence). The chain's CDR3 is CASSQTLDRGAIAFF. The CDR3 DNA sequence: TGTGCCAGCAGCCAGACCCTGGACAGGGGAGCAATAGCTTTCTTT.

The chain carries TRBV7-2 and TRBJ2-2, with D maybe TRBD2 (6 bases). Trimming pared 0 bases from V and 7 bases from J, leaving 9 bases between. CDR1 SGHTA and CDR2 FQGNSA come from the germline V gene. This CDR3 is built from 14 residues. CDR3 sequence: CASSLAGRYGELFF. The CDR3 region has the DNA TGTGCCAGCAGCTTAGCAGGGAGGTACGGGGAGCTGTTTTTT.

The chain joins TRBV9 to TRBJ2-5; 7 positions agree with TRBD2. CDR1 is SGDLS and CDR2 is YYNGEE in the germline V gene. The CDR3 has 16 amino acids. Losses at the gene ends were 0 bases for V and 2 bases for J; bases not matched to a gene: 7. This CDR3 reads CASSVGGSGPQETQYF. CDR3 sequence (DNA): TGTGCCAGCAGCGTAGGGGGTAGCGGGCCTCAAGAGACCCAGTACTTC.

Notes on this clone: Other DNA sequences from this sample encode an identical CDR3 as well. V is TRBV27 and J is TRBJ1-5, with unresolved D. CDR3 length equals 13 residues. Deletions cut 2 bases from V and 4 bases from J, with 6 bases between. Germline V gene sequence: CDR1 MNHEY, CDR2 SMNVEV (reference sequence). CDR3 region: CASSLNRNQPQHF. Here the CDR3 DNA reads TGTGCCAGCAGTTTAAACCGGAATCAGCCCCAGCATTTT.

For the CDR3, the DNA is TGTGCCAGCAGCCAAACTAGTTATGAGCAGTTCTTC. Protein product: CASSQTSYEQFF. This chain uses TRBV6-2 or TRBV6-3 with TRBJ2-1; tentatively, D is TRBD2 (5 bases). The germline CDR1 and CDR2 sequences are MNHEY and SVGEGT. CDR3 length equals 12 residues. Trimming shortened V by 6 bases and J by 8 bases, and 11 bases separated the two germline ends.

The J gene is TRBJ2-1, the V gene TRBV6-5; no definite D call. Trimming removed 4 bases at V and 3 bases at J, with 10 bases between. The CDR3 contains 14 residues. CDR1 is MNHEY, CDR2 SVGAGI, per germline. The CDR3: CASSWSRIYNEQFF. CDR3 bases: TGTGCCAGCAGTTGGTCGCGGATCTACAATGAGCAGTTCTTC.

The chain recombines TRBV7-8 with TRBJ2-1; TRBD2 agrees at 7 bases. The ends lost 2 bases at V and 8 bases at J; junction bases unmatched: 6. CDR1 is SGHVS, CDR2 FQNEAQ, per germline. The CDR3 contains 14 residues. The CDR3 nucleotides read TGTGCCAGCAGCTTATCCGGACTAGTCCATGAGCAGTTCTTC. This encodes CASSLSGLVHEQFF.

The rearrangement uses TRBV4-1 and TRBJ2-7; maybe TRBD2 (5 bases). Germline lookup yields CDR1 MGHRA and CDR2 YSYEKL. Trimming removed 4 bases from V and 3 bases from J, with 10 bases in between. The CDR3 runs to 13 residues. CDR3 bases: TGCGCCAGCAGCCTACGGGATGGCTACGAGCAGTACTTC. Amino acids: CASSLRDGYEQYF.

The V and J genes are TRBV4-3 and TRBJ1-4; 8 bases agree with TRBD1. Germline V gene sequence: CDR1 LGHNA, CDR2 YSLEER. The CDR3 is made up of 17 amino acids. V shed 2 bases, J shed 0 bases, and the junction held 5 bases outside the gene matches. The CDR3 bases are TGCGCCAGCAGCCAACAGGACAGGGCAACAACTAATGAAAAACTGTTTTTT. Protein sequence: CASSQQDRATTNEKLFF.

The chain joins TRBV19 to TRBJ1-5; 7 bases line up with TRBD1. With 9 bases clipped from V and 7 bases from J, the junction kept 12 bases outside the gene matches. The germline gives CDR1 LNHDA, CDR2 SQIVND (reference sequence). This CDR3 has 14 amino acids. CDR3 protein: CASSGTASEQPQHF. The CDR3 DNA follows: TGTGCCAGCTCCGGGACAGCATCCGAGCAGCCCCAGCATTTT.